The 16 T cell receptor beta chains below were found in one sample sequenced in a study of post-analysis software for immune sequencing data. Study-level points and caveats: Controls had lower frequencies than patients of about 5 TRBV segments, which included TRBV5-6, TRBV5-1 and TRBV20-1.

Their antigens are not known. Prepared TCR beta cDNA libraries contained unique molecular identifiers. TCRdb re-called the PCR reads through MiXCR, storing one row per CDR3 protein. Of about 200,000 distinct CDR3 sequences in the sample, 29% were seen once. The sample comprised blood. The receptors originated from a girl aged 2-17 years with multiple sclerosis.

This CDR3 is CASSLAWDTDTQYF. CDR3 DNA sequence: TGCGCCAGCAGCCTGGCATGGGACACAGATACGCAGTATTTT. The chain employs TRBV4-1 and TRBJ2-3; D uncertain. Germline loops: CDR1 MGHRA, CDR2 YSYEKL. The CDR3 is 14 amino acids. V was shortened by 4 bases and J by 2 bases, with 10 bases between the two germline ends.

This clonotype has only a few counts. The rearrangement uses TRBV28 and TRBJ2-3; 8 bases match TRBD2. J gave up 5 bases and V 6 bases, and 10 bases lay outside the gene matches. The CDR3 consists of 15 residues. Germline CDR1 reads MDHEN; CDR2 reads SYDVKM. CDR3 in DNA: TGTGCCAGCAGCCCCCCGGGGAGCGGGGGAGATACGCAGTATTTT. This codes for CASSPPGSGGDTQYF.

The chain carries TRBV5-1 and TRBJ2-6; 9 bases line up with TRBD1. Per the germline V gene, CDR1 is SGHRS and CDR2 is YFSETQ. With 0 bases clipped from V and 1 base from J, the junction kept 5 bases outside the gene matches. CDR3 length: 18 amino acids. The CDR3 DNA reads as TGCGCCAGCAGCTTGGCCGGGACAGGGTGGTCTGGGGCCAACGTCCTGACTTTC. The encoded protein is CASSLAGTGWSGANVLTF.

This clonotype has more than one count but fewer than ten. The rearrangement joins TRBV7-8 to TRBJ1-4; TRBD1 might be the D (5 bases). The CDR3 runs to 14 residues. The germline V and J ends were trimmed by 3 bases and 8 bases, with 13 bases remaining between them. In germline, CDR1 is SGHVS, CDR2 FQNEAQ. The DNA for the CDR3 is TGTGCCAGCAGCTTCGAAAGGGACCTCGAAAAACTGTTTTTT. Translation: CASSFERDLEKLFF.

At least ten counts were recorded for this clonotype. The gene calls are TRBV24-1 and TRBJ2-3; 10 positions match TRBD2. In germline, CDR1 is KGHDR, CDR2 SFDVKD. With V trimmed by 1 base and J by 2 bases, 11 bases remained unmatched. The CDR3 is 19 amino acids. The CDR3 nucleotides are TGTGCCACCAGTGATTTCCCTCCTCGGACTAGCGGATACACAGATACGCAGTATTTT. This encodes CATSDFPPRTSGYTDTQYF.

The rearrangement links TRBV6-2 or TRBV6-3 to TRBJ2-1; 7 bases fit TRBD2. The V and J ends lost 0 bases and 6 bases, in that order; junction bases with no gene match: 11. The V gene's germline CDR1 is MNHEY and CDR2 SVGEGT. The CDR3 extends over 17 amino acids. CDR3 in DNA: TGTGCCAGCAGTTACTCGATGTGGGGGGAGGGCCCCAATGAGCAGTTCTTC. Its protein is CASSYSMWGEGPNEQFF.

This clonotype occurred many times. The chain combines TRBV11-2 with TRBJ2-5, with 11 positions matching TRBD1. The J segment lost 5 bases and the V segment lost 6 bases, leaving 8 bases of the junction unmatched. From germline, CDR1 is SGHAT and CDR2 FQNNGV. The CDR3 has 15 amino acids. As DNA, the CDR3 is TGTGCCAGCAGTTCGGACAGGGGGCGGTGGGAGACCCAGTACTTC. The encoded protein is CASSSDRGRWETQYF.

This clonotype came up a few times. The chain employs TRBV12-3 or TRBV12-4 and TRBJ1-6; D call uncertain. V dropped 8 bases and J dropped 6 bases, with 14 bases sitting between them. The CDR3 totals 14 residues. As DNA, the CDR3 is TGTGCCAGCCGCCCTGCCGGTTCTAATTCACCCCTCCACTTT. The encoded protein is CASRPAGSNSPLHF.

A few counts support this clonotype. The chain carries TRBV12-3 or TRBV12-4 and TRBJ2-1; D uncertain. Deletions cut 5 bases from V and 10 bases from J, with 9 bases between. The CDR3 is 11 residues long. CDR3 amino acids: CASSSRDEQFF. CDR3 DNA: TGTGCCAGCAGTAGTCGCGACGAGCAGTTCTTC.

In its sample, this clonotype was seen many times. V and J are TRBV20-1 and TRBJ2-7; the match to TRBD1 covers 8 bases. CDR3 size: 14 residues. Germline trimming cut 6 bases from V and 0 bases from J; bases unmatched to any gene: 7. Germline CDR1 and CDR2: DFQATT and SNEGSKA (reference sequence). The CDR3 DNA reads as TGCAGTGCAAGGACAGGGTTGGCCTCCTACGAGCAGTACTTC. This translates into CSARTGLASYEQYF.

The chain combines TRBV5-1 with TRBJ2-3, with TRBD2 identical over 11 bases. Per germline, CDR1 SGHRS and CDR2 YFSETQ. J was trimmed by 4 bases and V by 4 bases; bases with no gene match: 8. The CDR3 is 16 residues long. The CDR3 protein is CASSLATSGNPDTQYF. CDR3 bases: TGCGCCAGCAGCCTAGCGACTAGCGGGAACCCAGATACGCAGTATTTT.

This clonotype was counted ten times or more. The gene calls are TRBV20-1 and TRBJ2-3; D uncertain. The V gene's germline CDR1 is DFQATT and CDR2 SNEGSKA (reference sequence). V lost 3 bases and J lost 6, with 13 bases in between. The CDR3 is 13 amino acids. CDR3 coding DNA: TGCAGTGCTAGGTCACTGCTTTTGGATACGCAGTATTTT. Its protein is CSARSLLLDTQYF.

The chain is built from TRBV20-1 and TRBJ2-3; no reliable D call. Germline CDR1 DFQATT, CDR2 SNEGSKA (reference sequence). This CDR3 is 14 amino acids long. Trimming left V 4 bases short and J 0 bases short, with 11 bases between. The CDR3 coding sequence is TGCAGTGCTAAAGGCAGAAGCAGCACAGATACGCAGTATTTT. This sequence encodes CSAKGRSSTDTQYF.

The chain carries TRBV6-1 and TRBJ2-7; perhaps D is TRBD1 or TRBD2 (6 bases each). Deletions cut 3 bases from V and 0 bases from J, with 15 bases between. This CDR3 contains 16 residues. Per germline, CDR1 MNHNS and CDR2 SASEGT. The chain's CDR3 is CASSESRGLGSYEQYF. Written as DNA, the CDR3 is TGTGCCAGCAGTGAGAGTCGGGGGCTGGGCTCCTACGAGCAGTACTTC.

Here the CDR3 DNA reads TGTGCCAGCAGCTCCCGGGTTATTTCGACTGAAGCTTTCTTT. Translated, it gives CASSSRVISTEAFF. This chain links TRBV9 with TRBJ1-1; D not resolved. CDR3 size: 14 residues. Trimming stripped 4 bases from V and 5 bases from J, with 15 bases between. CDR1 is SGDLS and CDR2 is YYNGEE in the germline V gene.

As to this clonotype: One end of the junction does not line up with germline, which may come from a read error. This rearrangement joins TRBV30 to TRBJ1-1; no clear D. This CDR3 spans 14 amino acids. Germline V gene lookup returns CDR1 GTSNPN and CDR2 SVGIG (reference sequence). The CDR3 sequence is CAWSVQSGNTEVFF. The CDR3 DNA sequence: TGTGCCTGGAGTGTGCAATCGGGGAACACTGAAGTTTTCTTT.